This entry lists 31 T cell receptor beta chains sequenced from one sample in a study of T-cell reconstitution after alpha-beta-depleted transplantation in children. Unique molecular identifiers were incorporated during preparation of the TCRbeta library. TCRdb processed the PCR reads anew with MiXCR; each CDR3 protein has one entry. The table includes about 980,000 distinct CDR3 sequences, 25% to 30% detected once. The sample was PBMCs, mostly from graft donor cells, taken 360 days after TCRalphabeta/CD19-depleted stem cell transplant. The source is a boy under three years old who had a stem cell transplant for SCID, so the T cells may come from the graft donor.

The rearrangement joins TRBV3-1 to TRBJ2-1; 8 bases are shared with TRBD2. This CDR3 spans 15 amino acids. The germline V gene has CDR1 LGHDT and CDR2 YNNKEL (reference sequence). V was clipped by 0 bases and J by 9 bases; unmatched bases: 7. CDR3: CASSQDLAGGVEQFF. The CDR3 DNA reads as TGTGCCAGCAGCCAAGATCTGGCGGGGGGTGTTGAGCAGTTCTTC.

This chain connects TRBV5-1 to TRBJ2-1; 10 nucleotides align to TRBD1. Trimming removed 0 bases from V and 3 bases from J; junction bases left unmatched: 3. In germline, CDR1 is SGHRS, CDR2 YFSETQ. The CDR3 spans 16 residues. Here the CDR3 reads CASSLDGQGGYNEQFF. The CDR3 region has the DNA TGCGCCAGCAGCTTGGATGGACAGGGGGGCTACAATGAGCAGTTCTTC.

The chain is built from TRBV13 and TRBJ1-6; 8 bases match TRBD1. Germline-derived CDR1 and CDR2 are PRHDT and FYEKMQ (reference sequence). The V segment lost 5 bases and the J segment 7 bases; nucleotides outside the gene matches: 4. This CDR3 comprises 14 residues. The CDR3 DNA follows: TGTGCCAGCAGCCAGGGACAGGCGAATTCACCCCTCCACTTT. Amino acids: CASSQGQANSPLHF.

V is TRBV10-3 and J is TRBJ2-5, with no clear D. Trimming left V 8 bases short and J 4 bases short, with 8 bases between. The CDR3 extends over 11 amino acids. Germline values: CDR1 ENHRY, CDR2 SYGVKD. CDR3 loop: CAIGQPETQYF. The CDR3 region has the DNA TGTGCCATCGGCCAGCCAGAGACCCAGTACTTC.

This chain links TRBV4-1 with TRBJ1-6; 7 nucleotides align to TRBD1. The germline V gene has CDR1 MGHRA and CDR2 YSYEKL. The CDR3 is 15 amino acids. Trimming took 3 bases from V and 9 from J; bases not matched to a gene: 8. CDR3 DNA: TGCGCCAGCAGCCAGACCGGGACAGCTAGTTCACCCCTCCACTTT. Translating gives CASSQTGTASSPLHF.

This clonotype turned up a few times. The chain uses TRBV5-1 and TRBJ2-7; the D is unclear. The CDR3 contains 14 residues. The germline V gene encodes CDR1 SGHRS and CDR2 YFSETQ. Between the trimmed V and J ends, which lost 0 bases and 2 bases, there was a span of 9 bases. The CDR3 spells CASSLATAAYEQYF. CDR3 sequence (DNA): TGCGCCAGCAGCTTGGCCACGGCCGCCTACGAGCAGTACTTC.

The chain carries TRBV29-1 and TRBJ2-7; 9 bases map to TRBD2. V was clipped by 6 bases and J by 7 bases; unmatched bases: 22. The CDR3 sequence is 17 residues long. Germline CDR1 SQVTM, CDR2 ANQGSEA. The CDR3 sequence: CSVAGTSSRARRGEQYF. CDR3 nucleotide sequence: TGCAGCGTGGCCGGGACTAGCTCCCGGGCCCGGAGGGGGGAGCAGTACTTC.

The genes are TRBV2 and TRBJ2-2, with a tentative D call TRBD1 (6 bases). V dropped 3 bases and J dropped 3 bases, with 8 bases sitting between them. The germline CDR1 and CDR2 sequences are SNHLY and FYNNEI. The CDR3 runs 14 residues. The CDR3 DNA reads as TGTGCCAGCAGTGACCAGGGGCACACCGGGGAGCTGTTTTTT. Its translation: CASSDQGHTGELFF.

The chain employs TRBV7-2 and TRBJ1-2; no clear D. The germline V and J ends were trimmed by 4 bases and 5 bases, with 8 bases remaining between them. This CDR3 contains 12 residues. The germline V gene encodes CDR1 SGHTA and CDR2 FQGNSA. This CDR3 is CASSSQPYGYTF. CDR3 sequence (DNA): TGTGCCAGCAGCTCACAGCCGTATGGCTACACCTTC.

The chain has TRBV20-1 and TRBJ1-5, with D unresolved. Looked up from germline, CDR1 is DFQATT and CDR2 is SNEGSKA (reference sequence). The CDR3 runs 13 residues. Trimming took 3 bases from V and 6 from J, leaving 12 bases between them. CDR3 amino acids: CSARGLVSQPQHF. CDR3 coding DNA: TGCAGTGCTAGGGGCCTTGTAAGTCAGCCCCAGCATTTT.

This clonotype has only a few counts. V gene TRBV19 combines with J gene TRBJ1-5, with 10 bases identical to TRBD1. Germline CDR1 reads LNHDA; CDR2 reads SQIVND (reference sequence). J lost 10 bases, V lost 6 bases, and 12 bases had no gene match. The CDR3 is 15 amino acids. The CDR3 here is CASRGQGKPGDPQHF. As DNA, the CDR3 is TGTGCCAGTAGGGGACAGGGGAAACCCGGGGACCCCCAGCATTTT.

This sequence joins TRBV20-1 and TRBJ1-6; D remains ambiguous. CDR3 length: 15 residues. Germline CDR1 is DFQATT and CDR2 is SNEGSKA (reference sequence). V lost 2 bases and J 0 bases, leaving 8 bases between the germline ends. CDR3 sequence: CSARLGSSYNSPLHF. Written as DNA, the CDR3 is TGCAGTGCTAGATTGGGGAGCTCCTATAATTCACCCCTCCACTTT.

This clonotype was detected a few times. This chain's CDR3 is CASSYSSGGLSSYNEQFF. The CDR3 region has the DNA TGTGCCAGCAGTTACTCTAGCGGGGGCCTTAGCTCCTACAATGAGCAGTTCTTC. The chain carries TRBV6-2 or TRBV6-3 and TRBJ2-1; TRBD2 matches at 9 bases. Germline V gives CDR1 MNHEY, CDR2 SVGEGT. The CDR3 runs to 18 residues. After removal of 0 bases from V and 0 bases from J, the junction contained 6 bases not matched to a gene.

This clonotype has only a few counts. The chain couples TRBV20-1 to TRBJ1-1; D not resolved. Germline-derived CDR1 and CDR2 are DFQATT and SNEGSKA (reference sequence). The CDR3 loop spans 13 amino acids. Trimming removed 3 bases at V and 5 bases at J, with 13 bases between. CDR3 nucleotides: TGCAGTGCTAGTAATTCCGGGTTTACTGAAGCTTTCTTT. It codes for CSASNSGFTEAFF.

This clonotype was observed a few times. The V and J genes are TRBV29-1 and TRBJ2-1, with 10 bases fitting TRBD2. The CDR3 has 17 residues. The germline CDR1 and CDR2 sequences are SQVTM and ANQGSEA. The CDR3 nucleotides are TGCAGTGGGCTGACTAGCGGGCGCCTAAGCTCCTACAATGAGCAGTTCTTC. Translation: CSGLTSGRLSSYNEQFF.

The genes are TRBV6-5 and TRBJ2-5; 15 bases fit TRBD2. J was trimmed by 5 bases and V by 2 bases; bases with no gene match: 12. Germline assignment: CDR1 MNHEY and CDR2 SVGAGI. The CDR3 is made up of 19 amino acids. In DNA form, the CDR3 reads TGTGCCAGCAGTTACAGTATCCGTGGACTAGCGGGGGGGACGGAGACCCAGTACTTC. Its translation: CASSYSIRGLAGGTETQYF.

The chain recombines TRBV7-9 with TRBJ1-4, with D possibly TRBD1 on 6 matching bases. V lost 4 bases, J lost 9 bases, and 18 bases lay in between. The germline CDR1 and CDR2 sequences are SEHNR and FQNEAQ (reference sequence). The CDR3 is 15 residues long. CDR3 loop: CASSSGNPQGKKLFF. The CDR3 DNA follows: TGTGCCAGCAGCTCAGGAAATCCTCAGGGGAAAAAACTGTTTTTT.

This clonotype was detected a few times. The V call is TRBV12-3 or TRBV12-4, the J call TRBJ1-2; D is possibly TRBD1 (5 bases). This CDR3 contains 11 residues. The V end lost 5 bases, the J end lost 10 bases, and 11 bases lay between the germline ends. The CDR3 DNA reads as TGTGCCAGCAGTGCGGGGCAGGACTACACCTTC. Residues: CASSAGQDYTF.

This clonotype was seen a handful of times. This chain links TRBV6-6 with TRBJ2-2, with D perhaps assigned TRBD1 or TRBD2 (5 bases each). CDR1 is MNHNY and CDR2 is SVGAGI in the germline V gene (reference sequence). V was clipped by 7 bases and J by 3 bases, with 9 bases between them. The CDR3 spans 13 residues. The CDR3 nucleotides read TGTGCCAGCAAAAAGGGACACACCGGGGAGCTGTTTTTT. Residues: CASKKGHTGELFF.

The CDR3 DNA reads as TGTGCCAGTCAGCCTACTATGGGACCAAGAAAAAATTCACCCCTCCACTTT. Encoded protein: CASQPTMGPRKNSPLHF. The rearrangement uses TRBV4-2 and TRBJ1-6; D possibly corresponds to TRBD1 (5 bases). This CDR3 has 17 residues. Germline V lookup: CDR1 LGHNA, CDR2 YNFKEQ. With 9 bases removed from V and 7 bases from J, the gap between germline ends came to 25 bases.

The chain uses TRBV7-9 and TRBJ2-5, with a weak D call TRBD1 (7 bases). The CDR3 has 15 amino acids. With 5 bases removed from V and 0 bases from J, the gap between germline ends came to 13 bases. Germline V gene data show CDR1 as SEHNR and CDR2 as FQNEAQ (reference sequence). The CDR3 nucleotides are TGTGCCAGCAGCCCGGGGGACAGCTACCAAGAGACCCAGTACTTC. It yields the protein CASSPGDSYQETQYF.

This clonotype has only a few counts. The CDR3 sequence is CASRTRQGFNEQYF. In nucleotides, the CDR3 is TGTGCCAGCAGGACTCGACAGGGGTTCAACGAGCAGTACTTC. The chain links TRBV27 to TRBJ2-7, with 8 bases fitting TRBD1. V trimming: 6 bases; J trimming: 5 bases; junction bases outside the gene matches: 9. There are 14 residues in the CDR3. CDR1 MNHEY and CDR2 SMNVEV come from the germline V gene (reference sequence).

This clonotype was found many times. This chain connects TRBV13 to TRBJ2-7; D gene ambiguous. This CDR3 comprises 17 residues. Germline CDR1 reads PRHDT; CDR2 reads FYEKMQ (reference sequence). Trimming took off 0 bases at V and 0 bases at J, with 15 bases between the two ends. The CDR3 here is CASSLGLLGESSYEQYF. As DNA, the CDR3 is TGTGCCAGCAGCTTAGGCCTTTTGGGCGAAAGCTCCTACGAGCAGTACTTC.

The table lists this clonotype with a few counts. CDR3 residues: CASSYTGTGSYNEQFF. CDR3 nucleotides: TGTGCCAGCAGCTACACCGGGACAGGGAGCTACAATGAGCAGTTCTTC. This chain joins TRBV28 and TRBJ2-1; 9 bases are shared with TRBD1. The CDR3 is 16 amino acids. The germline CDR1 and CDR2 sequences are MDHEN and SYDVKM. The ends lost 6 bases at V and 3 bases at J; junction bases unmatched: 9.

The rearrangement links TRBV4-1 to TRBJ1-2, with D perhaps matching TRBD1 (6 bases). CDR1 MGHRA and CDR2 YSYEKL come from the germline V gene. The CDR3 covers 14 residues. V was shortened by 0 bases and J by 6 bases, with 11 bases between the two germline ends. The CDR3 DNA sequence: TGCGCCAGCAGCCAAGATTTCACAGGGAATGGCTACACCTTC. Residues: CASSQDFTGNGYTF.

The CDR3: CASSQELRGTSYEQYF. In nucleotides, the CDR3 is TGCGCCAGCAGCCAAGAATTGAGGGGAACCTCCTACGAGCAGTACTTC. The chain has TRBV4-3 and TRBJ2-7, with D perhaps being TRBD1 or TRBD2 (5 bases each). Germline V gene lookup returns CDR1 LGHNA and CDR2 YSLEER. This CDR3 has 16 residues. The V gene lost 0 bases and the J gene lost 0 bases, with 12 bases spanning the gap.

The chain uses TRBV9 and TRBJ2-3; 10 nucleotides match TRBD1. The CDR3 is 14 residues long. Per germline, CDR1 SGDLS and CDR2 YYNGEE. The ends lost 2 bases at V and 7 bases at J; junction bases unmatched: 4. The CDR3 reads CASSVGTGEYTQYF. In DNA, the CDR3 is TGTGCCAGCAGCGTGGGGACAGGGGAGTATACGCAGTATTTT.

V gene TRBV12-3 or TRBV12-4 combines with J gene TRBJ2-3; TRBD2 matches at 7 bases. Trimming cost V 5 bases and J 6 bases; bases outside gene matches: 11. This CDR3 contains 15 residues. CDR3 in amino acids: CASSPRRTSGDTQYF. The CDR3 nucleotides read TGTGCCAGCAGTCCAAGGCGGACTAGTGGTGATACGCAGTATTTT.

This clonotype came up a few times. As DNA, the CDR3 is TGTGCCAGCAGTTGGGACAGGGGTGGCGAGCAGTACTTC. Its translation: CASSWDRGGEQYF. The chain uses TRBV27 and TRBJ2-7; 10 bases map to TRBD1. The CDR3 has 13 amino acids. Germline CDR1 reads MNHEY; CDR2 reads SMNVEV (reference sequence). V was pared by 4 bases and J by 6 bases, with 3 bases of the junction left unmatched.

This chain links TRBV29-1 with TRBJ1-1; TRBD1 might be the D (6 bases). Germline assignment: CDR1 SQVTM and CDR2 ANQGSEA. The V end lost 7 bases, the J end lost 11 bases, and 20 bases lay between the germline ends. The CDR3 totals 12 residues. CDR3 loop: CSARGGGGLAFF. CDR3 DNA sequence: TGCAGCGCCAGAGGAGGGGGAGGGTTGGCTTTCTTT.

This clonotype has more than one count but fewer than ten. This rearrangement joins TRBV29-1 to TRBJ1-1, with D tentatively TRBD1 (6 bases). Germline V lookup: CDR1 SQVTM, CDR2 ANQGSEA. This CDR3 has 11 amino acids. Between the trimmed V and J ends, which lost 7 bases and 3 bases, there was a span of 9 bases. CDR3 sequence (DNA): TGCAGCGCAAACAGGGACACTGAAGCTTTCTTT. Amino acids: CSANRDTEAFF.